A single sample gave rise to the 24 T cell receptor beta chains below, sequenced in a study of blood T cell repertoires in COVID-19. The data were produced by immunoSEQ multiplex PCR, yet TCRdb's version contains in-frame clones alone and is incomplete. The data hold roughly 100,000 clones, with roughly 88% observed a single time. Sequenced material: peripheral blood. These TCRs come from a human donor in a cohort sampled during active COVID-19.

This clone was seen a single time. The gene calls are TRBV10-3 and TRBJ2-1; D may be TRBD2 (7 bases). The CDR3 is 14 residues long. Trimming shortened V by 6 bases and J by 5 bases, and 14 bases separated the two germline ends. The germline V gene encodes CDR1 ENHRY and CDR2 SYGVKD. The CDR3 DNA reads TGTGCCATCAGGGGGGGGCCGTCGGACAATGAGCAGTTCTTC. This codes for CAIRGGPSDNEQFF.

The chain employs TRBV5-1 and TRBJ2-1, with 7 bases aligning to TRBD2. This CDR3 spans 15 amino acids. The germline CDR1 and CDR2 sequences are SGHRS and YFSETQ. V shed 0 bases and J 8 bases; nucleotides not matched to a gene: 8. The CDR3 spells CASSLVRGFRDEQFF. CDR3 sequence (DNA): TGCGCCAGCAGCTTGGTGCGGGGGTTTAGGGATGAGCAGTTCTTC.

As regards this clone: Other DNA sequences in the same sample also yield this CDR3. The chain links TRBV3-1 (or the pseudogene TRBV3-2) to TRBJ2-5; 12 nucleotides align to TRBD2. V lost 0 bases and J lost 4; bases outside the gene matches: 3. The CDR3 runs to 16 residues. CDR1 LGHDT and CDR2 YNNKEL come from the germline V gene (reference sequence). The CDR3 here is CASSQDLAGGRETQYF. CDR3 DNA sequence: TGTGCCAGCAGCCAAGACCTAGCGGGGGGGCGAGAGACCCAGTACTTC.

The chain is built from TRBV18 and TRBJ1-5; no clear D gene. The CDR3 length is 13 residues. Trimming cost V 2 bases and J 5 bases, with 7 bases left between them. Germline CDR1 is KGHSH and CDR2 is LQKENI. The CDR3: CASSPGEHQPQHF. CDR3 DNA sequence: TGTGCCAGCTCACCAGGGGAGCATCAGCCCCAGCATTTT.

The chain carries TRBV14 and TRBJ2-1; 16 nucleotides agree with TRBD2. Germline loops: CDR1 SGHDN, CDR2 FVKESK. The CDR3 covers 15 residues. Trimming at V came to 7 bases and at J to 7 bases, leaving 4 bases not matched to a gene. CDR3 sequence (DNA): TGTGCCAGCAAGGGGACTAGCGGGAGGGCAAATGAGCAGTTCTTC. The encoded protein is CASKGTSGRANEQFF.

DNA of the CDR3: TGTGCCAGCAGCTTAGGTAGAGGGTCGGTTGAAGCTTTCTTT. This translates into CASSLGRGSVEAFF. The chain employs TRBV7-2 and TRBJ1-1; the D is unclear. Germline CDR1 reads SGHTA; CDR2 reads FQGNSA. The CDR3 is 14 residues long. Trimming stripped 1 base from V and 7 bases from J, with 13 bases between.

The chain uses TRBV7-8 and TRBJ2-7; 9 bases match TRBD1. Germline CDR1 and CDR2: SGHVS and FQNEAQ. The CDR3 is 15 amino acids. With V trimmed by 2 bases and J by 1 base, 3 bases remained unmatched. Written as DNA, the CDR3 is TGTGCCAGCAGCTTAAGGGGACAGGGATCCTACGAGCAGTACTTC. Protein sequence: CASSLRGQGSYEQYF.

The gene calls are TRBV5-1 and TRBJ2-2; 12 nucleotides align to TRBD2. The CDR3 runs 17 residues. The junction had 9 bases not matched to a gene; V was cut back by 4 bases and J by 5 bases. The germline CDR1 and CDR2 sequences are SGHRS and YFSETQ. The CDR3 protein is CASSPPNLAGGTGELFF. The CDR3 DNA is TGCGCCAGCAGCCCACCAAATCTAGCGGGGGGGACCGGGGAGCTGTTTTTT.

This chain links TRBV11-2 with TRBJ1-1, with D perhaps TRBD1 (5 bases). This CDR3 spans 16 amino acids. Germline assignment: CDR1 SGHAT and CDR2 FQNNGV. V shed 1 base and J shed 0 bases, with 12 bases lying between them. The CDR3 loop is CASSLGWGRMNTEAFF. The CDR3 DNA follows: TGTGCCAGCAGCTTAGGTTGGGGGAGGATGAACACTGAAGCTTTCTTT.

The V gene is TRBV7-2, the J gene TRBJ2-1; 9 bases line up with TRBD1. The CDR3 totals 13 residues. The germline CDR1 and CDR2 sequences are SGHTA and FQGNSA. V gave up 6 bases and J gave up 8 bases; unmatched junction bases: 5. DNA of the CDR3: TGTGCCAGCAGGTGGACAGGGGTGGATGAGCAGTTCTTC. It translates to CASRWTGVDEQFF.

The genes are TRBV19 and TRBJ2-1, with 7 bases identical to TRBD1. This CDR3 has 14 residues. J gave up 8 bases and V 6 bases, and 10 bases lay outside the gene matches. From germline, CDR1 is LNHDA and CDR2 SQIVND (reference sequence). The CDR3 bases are TGTGCCAGTAGGTTAGAGGGGGCTGGCGATGAGCAGTTCTTC. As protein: CASRLEGAGDEQFF.

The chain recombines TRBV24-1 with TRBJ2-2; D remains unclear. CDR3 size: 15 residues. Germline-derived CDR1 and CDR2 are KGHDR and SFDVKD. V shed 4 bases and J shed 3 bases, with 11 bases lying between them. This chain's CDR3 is CATSEVRLYTGELFF. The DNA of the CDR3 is TGTGCCACCAGTGAGGTGCGGCTATACACCGGGGAGCTGTTTTTT.

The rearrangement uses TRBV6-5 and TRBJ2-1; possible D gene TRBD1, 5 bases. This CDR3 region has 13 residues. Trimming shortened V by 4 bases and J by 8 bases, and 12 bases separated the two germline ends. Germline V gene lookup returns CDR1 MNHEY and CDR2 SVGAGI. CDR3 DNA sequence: TGTGCCAGCAGTTCCCCCCAGGGTGATGAGCAGTTCTTC. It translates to CASSSPQGDEQFF.

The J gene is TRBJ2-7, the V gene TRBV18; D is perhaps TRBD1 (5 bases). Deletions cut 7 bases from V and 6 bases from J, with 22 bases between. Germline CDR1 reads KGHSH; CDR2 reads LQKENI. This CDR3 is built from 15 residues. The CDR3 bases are TGTGCCAGCTTTCGAACCACAGGCCCCTTCGGCGAGCAGTACTTC. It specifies CASFRTTGPFGEQYF.

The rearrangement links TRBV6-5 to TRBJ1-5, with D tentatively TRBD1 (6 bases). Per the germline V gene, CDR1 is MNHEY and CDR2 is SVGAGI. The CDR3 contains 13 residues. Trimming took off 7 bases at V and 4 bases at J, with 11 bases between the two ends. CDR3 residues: CASIRTGNQPQHF. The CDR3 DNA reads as TGTGCCAGCATCAGAACAGGGAATCAGCCCCAGCATTTT.

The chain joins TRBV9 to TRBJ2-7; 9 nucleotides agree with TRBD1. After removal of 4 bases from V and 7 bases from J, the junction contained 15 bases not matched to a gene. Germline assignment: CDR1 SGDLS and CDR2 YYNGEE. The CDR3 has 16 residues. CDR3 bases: TGTGCCAGCAGCACACACGGGACAGGGTTGTCGGGGGAGCAGTACTTC. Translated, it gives CASSTHGTGLSGEQYF.

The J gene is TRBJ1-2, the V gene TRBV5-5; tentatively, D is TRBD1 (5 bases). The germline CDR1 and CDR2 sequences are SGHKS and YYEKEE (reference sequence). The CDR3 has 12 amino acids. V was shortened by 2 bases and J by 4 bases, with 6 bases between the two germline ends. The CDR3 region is CASSFDSYGYTF. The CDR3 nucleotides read TGTGCCAGCAGCTTTGACAGCTATGGCTACACCTTC. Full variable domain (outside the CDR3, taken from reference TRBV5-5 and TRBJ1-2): DAGVTQSPTHLIKTRGQQVTLRCSPISGHKSVSWYQQVLGQGPQFIFQYYEKEERGRGNFPDRFSARQFPNYSSELNVNALLLGDSALYLCASSFDSYGYTFGSGTRLTVV.

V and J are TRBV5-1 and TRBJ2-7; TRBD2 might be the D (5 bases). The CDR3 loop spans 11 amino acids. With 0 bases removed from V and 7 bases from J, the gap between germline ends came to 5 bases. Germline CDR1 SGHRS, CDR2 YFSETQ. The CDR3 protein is CASSLGGEQYF. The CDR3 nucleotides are TGCGCCAGCAGCTTGGGAGGGGAGCAGTACTTC.

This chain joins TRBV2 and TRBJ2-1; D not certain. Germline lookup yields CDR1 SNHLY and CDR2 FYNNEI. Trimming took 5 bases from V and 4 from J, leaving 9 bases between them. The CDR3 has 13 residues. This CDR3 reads CASSLTAYNEQFF. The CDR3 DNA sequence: TGTGCCAGCAGTCTCACTGCATACAATGAGCAGTTCTTC.

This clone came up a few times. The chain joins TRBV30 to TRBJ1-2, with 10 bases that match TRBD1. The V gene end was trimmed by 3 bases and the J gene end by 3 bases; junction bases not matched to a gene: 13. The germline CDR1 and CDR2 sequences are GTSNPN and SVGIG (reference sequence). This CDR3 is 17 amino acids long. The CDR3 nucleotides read TGTGCCTGGAGGCTCCCGGGACAGGGGACAACACACTATGGCTACACCTTC. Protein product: CAWRLPGQGTTHYGYTF. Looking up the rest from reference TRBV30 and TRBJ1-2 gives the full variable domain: SQTIHQWPATLVQPVGSPLSLECTVEGTSNPNLYWYRQAAGRGLQLLFYSVGIGQISSEVPQNLSASRPQDRQFILSSKKLLLSDSGFYLCAWRLPGQGTTHYGYTFGSGTRLTVV.

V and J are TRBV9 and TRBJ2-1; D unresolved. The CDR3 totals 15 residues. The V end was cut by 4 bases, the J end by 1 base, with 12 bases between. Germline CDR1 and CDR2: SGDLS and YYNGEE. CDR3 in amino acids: CASSPMAVSYNEQFF. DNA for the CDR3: TGTGCCAGCAGCCCCATGGCGGTATCCTACAATGAGCAGTTCTTC.

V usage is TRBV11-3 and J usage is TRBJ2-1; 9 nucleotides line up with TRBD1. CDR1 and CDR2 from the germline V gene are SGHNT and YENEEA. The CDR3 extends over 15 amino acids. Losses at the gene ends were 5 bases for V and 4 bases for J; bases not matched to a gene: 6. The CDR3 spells CASSPGTGTYNEQFF. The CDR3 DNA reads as TGTGCCAGCAGCCCCGGGACAGGGACGTACAATGAGCAGTTCTTC.

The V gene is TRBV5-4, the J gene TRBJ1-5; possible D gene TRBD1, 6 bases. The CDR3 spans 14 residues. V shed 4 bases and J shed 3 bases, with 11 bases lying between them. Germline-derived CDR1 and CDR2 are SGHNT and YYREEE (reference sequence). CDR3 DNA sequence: TGTGCCAGCAGCCTAGGGGGTTACAATCAGCCCCAGCATTTT. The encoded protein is CASSLGGYNQPQHF.

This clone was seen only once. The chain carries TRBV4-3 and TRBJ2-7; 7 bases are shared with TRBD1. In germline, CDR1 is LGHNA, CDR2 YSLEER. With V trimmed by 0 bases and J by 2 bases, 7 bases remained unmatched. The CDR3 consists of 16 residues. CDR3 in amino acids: CASSQDPDRIPYEQYF. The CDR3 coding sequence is TGCGCCAGCAGCCAAGACCCGGACAGGATTCCCTACGAGCAGTACTTC.